The 10 T cell receptor beta chains below come from one sample, sequenced in a study of technical replicates of blood from a handful of donors. TCRdb's copy holds only in-frame clones and misses some; the assay was immunoSEQ multiplex PCR. The profile covers about 100,000 clones, with 96% appearing a single time and 0.2% to 0.25% taken by the ten largest. The sequenced material came from T cells isolated from PBMCs. The receptor set was obtained from a human donor in good health.

This chain uses TRBV11-3 with TRBJ1-6, with a tentative D call TRBD1 (6 bases). The V end lost 4 bases, the J end lost 8 bases, and 15 bases lay between the germline ends. The V gene's germline CDR1 is SGHNT and CDR2 YENEEA. The CDR3 loop spans 15 amino acids. DNA of the CDR3: TGTGCCAGCAGCTCAACCACAGGGATTTATTCACCCCTCCACTTT. Amino acid sequence: CASSSTTGIYSPLHF.

This chain uses TRBV5-1 with TRBJ2-1, with a weak D call TRBD1 (6 bases). CDR1 and CDR2 from the germline V gene are SGHRS and YFSETQ. V lost 4 bases, J lost 6 bases, and 14 bases lay in between. The length of the CDR3 is 14 residues. Here the CDR3 DNA reads TGCGCCAGCAGCAAAACAGGGTCCGGCAATGAGCAGTTCTTC. Translating gives CASSKTGSGNEQFF.

The chain is built from TRBV6-5 and TRBJ2-7; the D gene is possibly TRBD2 (6 bases). The germline V gene encodes CDR1 MNHEY and CDR2 SVGAGI. With 8 bases removed from V and 1 base from J, the gap between germline ends came to 18 bases. The CDR3 contains 15 residues. CDR3 protein: CASEGSGVTSYEQYF. The CDR3 region has the DNA TGTGCCAGCGAGGGCTCGGGAGTGACTTCCTACGAGCAGTACTTC.

Only a few counts were recorded for this clone. The rearrangement joins TRBV11-2 to TRBJ1-1, with D maybe TRBD1 (6 bases). The germline V and J ends were trimmed by 6 bases and 1 base, with 15 bases remaining between them. Germline V gene sequence: CDR1 SGHAT, CDR2 FQNNGV. This CDR3 contains 15 residues. The CDR3 DNA follows: TGTGCCAGCAGAATATTGCAGGGGCGGAACACTGAAGCTTTCTTT. It encodes CASRILQGRNTEAFF.

The rearrangement joins TRBV30 to TRBJ1-2; D is undetermined. The CDR3 covers 15 residues. Trimming cost V 1 base and J 5 bases, with 17 bases left between them. Germline V gene data show CDR1 as GTSNPN and CDR2 as SVGIG (reference sequence). The CDR3 DNA sequence: TGTGCCTGGAGTGGAGGGCTGACCGGGTTGTATGGCTACACCTTC. This translates into CAWSGGLTGLYGYTF.

This chain's CDR3 is CSVVAGVPFSYEQYF. The CDR3 region has the DNA TGCAGCGTTGTGGCAGGGGTCCCCTTCTCCTACGAGCAGTACTTC. The chain has TRBV29-1 and TRBJ2-7; D perhaps matches TRBD1 (6 bases). Germline V lookup: CDR1 SQVTM, CDR2 ANQGSEA. The V and J ends lost 4 bases and 0 bases respectively, with 16 bases between them. The CDR3 length is 15 residues.

The genes are TRBV2 and TRBJ2-5, with 13 bases fitting TRBD2. The CDR3 loop spans 15 amino acids. The trim removed 6 bases at V and 5 bases at J, leaving 6 bases unmatched. Germline-derived CDR1 and CDR2 are SNHLY and FYNNEI. The CDR3 protein is CASRETSGGLETQYF. The CDR3 nucleotides read TGTGCCAGCAGGGAGACTAGCGGGGGGCTCGAGACCCAGTACTTC.

This clone was seen a few times. The V call is TRBV5-1, the J call TRBJ2-3, with 10 bases identical to TRBD1. The germline CDR1 and CDR2 sequences are SGHRS and YFSETQ. The length of the CDR3 is 14 residues. Trimming removed 5 bases from V and 4 bases from J; junction bases left unmatched: 4. The CDR3 here is CASRGQGSSDTQYF. Written as DNA, the CDR3 is TGCGCCAGCAGGGGACAGGGGAGTTCAGATACGCAGTATTTT.

This chain uses TRBV19 with TRBJ1-2, with D perhaps TRBD1 (5 bases). CDR3 length: 15 residues. The germline V gene encodes CDR1 LNHDA and CDR2 SQIVND (reference sequence). The germline V and J ends were trimmed by 2 bases and 6 bases, with 16 bases remaining between them. The CDR3 DNA is TGTGCCAGTAGTATATTGGGGCCCTCGGAAGATGGCTACACCTTC. Translated, it gives CASSILGPSEDGYTF.

The chain employs TRBV5-4 and TRBJ1-1, with a possible D match to TRBD1 (5 bases). Trimming took off 0 bases at V and 6 bases at J, with 12 bases between the two ends. The CDR3 extends over 14 amino acids. Germline V gives CDR1 SGHNT, CDR2 YYREEE (reference sequence). This CDR3 reads CASSLAGKLAEAFF. CDR3 in DNA: TGTGCCAGCAGCTTGGCAGGGAAATTAGCTGAAGCTTTCTTT.